This TCR beta chain was identified during a study of TIL therapy for anti-PD-1-resistant metastatic lung cancer. For the study at large: Patients had a median age of 54 years (range about 35-85). By whole-exome sequencing, median non-synonymous tumor mutation burden was roughly 1.6 mutations per megabase. Overall study results and limits: This highly selected cohort may not generalize to typical lung cancer patients. The baseline peripheral repertoire was partially replaced by infused TIL clonotypes that later decayed.

As to this clone: Its target is not known.

Time point indicated: pre-treatment sample, taken before nivolumab and TIL therapy. Sequencing used immunoSEQ v3. The table came from immunoSEQ multiplex PCR; TCRdb's copy has only in-frame clones and leaves some out. The sample has about 53,000 clones, about 73% seen once. The specimen was blood, collected at baseline. This sequence originates from a person aged 25 to 80 with non-small cell lung cancer.

CDR3: CASSFQALEAFF. The CDR3 DNA reads TGTGCCAGCAGCTTTCAAGCTCTAGAAGCTTTCTTT. V and J are TRBV5-6 and TRBJ1-1; D gene uncertain. The CDR3 runs 12 residues. The germline gives CDR1 SGHDT, CDR2 YYEEEE. The ends were cut back, 2 bases at V and 8 bases at J, with 10 bases in the middle. The variable domain in full, with the rest retrieved from reference TRBV5-6 and TRBJ1-1, is DAGVTQSPTHLIKTRGQQVTLRCSPKSGHDTVSWYQQALGQGPQFIFQYYEEEERQRGNFPDRFSGHQFPNYSSELNVNALLLGDSALYLCASSFQALEAFFGQGTRLTVV.